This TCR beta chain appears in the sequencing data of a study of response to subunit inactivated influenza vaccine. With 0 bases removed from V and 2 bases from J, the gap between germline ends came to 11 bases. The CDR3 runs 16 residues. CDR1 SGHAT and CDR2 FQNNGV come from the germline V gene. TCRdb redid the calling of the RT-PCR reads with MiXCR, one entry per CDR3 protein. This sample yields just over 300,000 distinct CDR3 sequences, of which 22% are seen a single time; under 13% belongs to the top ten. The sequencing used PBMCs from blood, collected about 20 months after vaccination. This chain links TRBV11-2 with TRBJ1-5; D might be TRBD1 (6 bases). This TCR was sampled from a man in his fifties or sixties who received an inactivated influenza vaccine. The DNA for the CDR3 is TGTGCCAGCAGCTTAGATCTCAGGGGCCGCAATCAGCCCCAGCATTTT. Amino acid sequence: CASSLDLRGRNQPQHF.